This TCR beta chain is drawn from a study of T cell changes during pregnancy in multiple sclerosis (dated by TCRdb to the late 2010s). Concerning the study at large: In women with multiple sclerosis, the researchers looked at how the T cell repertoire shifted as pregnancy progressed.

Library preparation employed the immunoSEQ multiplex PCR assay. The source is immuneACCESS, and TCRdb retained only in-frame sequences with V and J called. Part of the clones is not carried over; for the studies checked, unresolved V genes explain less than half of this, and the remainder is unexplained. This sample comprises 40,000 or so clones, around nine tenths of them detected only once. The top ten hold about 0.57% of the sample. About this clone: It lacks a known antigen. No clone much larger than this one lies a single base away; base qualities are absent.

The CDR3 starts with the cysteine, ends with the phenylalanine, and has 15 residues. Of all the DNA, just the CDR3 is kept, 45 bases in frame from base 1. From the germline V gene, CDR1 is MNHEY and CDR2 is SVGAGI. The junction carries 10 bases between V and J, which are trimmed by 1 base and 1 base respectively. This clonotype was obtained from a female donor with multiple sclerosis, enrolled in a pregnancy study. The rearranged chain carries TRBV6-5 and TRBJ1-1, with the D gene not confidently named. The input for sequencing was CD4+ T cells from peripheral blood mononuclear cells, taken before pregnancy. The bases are TGTGCCAGCAGTTACTTCACGGGAGGGAACACTGAAGCTTTCTTT. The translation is CASSYFTGGNTEAFF.